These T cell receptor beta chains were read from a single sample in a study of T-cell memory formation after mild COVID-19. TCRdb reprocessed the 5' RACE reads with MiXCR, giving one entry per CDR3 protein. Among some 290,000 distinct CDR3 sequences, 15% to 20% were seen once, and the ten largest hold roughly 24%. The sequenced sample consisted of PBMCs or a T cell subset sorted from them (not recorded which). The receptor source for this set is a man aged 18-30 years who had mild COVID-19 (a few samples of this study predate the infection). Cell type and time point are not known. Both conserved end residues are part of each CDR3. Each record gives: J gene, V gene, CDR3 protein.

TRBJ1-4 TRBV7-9 CASSSRGGFRLFF
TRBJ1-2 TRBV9 CASFNTYYGYTF
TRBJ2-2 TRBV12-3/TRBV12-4 CASSSSGDYGGELFF
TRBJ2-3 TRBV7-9 CASSTRGDTQYF
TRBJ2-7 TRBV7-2 CAGSGGPAYEQYF
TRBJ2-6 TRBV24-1 CATSDGRNGANVLTF
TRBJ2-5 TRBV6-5 CASSSIPGQRYQETQYF
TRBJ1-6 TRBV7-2 CASSLDGNSPLHF
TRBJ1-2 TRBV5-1 CASSFGSPNYGYTF
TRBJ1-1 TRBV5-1 CASSLNYDRLREEEAFF
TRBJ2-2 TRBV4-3 CASSQVWRTGELFF
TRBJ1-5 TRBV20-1 CSAPQSGGNQPQHF
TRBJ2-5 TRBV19 CASRLAGGETQYF
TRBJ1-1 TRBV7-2 CASSLFSGRAFF
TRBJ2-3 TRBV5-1 CASGSRGGGAGTDTQYF
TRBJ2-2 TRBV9 CASSVVPGELFF
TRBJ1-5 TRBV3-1 CASSQDRWVDQPQHF
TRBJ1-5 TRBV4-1 CASSRSGFSNQPQHF
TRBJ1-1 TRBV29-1 CSVGGVADTEAFF